This record looks at one T cell receptor beta chain sequence and its context. Mouse germline and gene names are used. RNA extraction and reverse transcription yielded cDNA as sequencing template. Data came from immunoSEQ multiplex PCR; TCRdb stores just in-frame clones and leaves some out. The sample is made up of about 270,000 clones, none counted only once. The data were obtained in a study of CD8+ T cells in alopecia areata. The sorting of pooled cutaneous lymph node cells relied on CD4, CD8alpha, NKG2D, NKG2ACE and other markers. The clonotype originates from a C3H/HeJ mouse with alopecia areata. For this strain, the MHC haplotype corresponds to H2-k. The sequenced sample consisted of CD4+ T cells sorted from a lymph node.

CDR3 bases read: TGTGCCAGCGGTGATTGGACAGAAACAAACTCC. Its translation is CASGDWTETNS. The CDR3 in its entirety is CASGDWTETNSDYTF. V usage is TRBV13-2 and J usage is TRBJ1-2, with a weak D call TRBD1 (6 bases). The read is 4 residues too short to cover the CDR3 end, so that end is filled in from the germline J gene. Germline V gives CDR1 NNHNN, CDR2 SYGAGS (reference sequence). The CDR3 length is 15 residues. V lost 1 base and J 0 bases, leaving 10 bases between the germline ends.